This record looks at one T cell receptor (beta chain) sequence and its context. Evenly divided among several immunoSEQ plates was the genomic DNA of each subset. Ten immunoSEQ deep assay plates were used by the authors to sequence unsorted PBMC DNA. In the authors' methods: Without quality scores, immunoSEQ junctional reads could not be filtered like full-length reads. Produced via immunoSEQ multiplex PCR; TCRdb's table is partial and in-frame only. That table supplies the V and J calls and clone size; D and trimming were determined from the DNA. The profile shows about 450,000 clones, around 75% of them singletons. Germline CDR1 reads MDHEN; CDR2 reads SYDVKM. The V and J ends lost 4 bases and 6 bases respectively, with 10 bases between them. The CDR3 length is 12 residues. The data are from a study of shared clonotypes between healthy human individuals.

Sequenced input: PBMCs. J is TRBJ2-7 and V is TRBV28, with D maybe TRBD2 (6 bases). The receptor's source is a woman aged 40 to 55 in good health. Some clones in this sample may be carry-over from other donors' samples. CDR3 in amino acids: CASSSGGAEQYF. In DNA, the CDR3 is TGTGCCAGCAGTTCAGGAGGGGCCGAGCAGTACTTC. Variable domain in full (rest from reference TRBV28 and TRBJ2-7): DVKVTQSSRYLVKRTGEKVFLECVQDMDHENMFWYRQDPGLGLRLIYFSYDVKMKEKGDIPEGYSVSREKKERFSLILESASTNQTSMYLCASSSGGAEQYFGPGTRLTVT.